Sequencing of this TCR beta chain was carried out in a study of T cell responses to AZD1222 COVID-19 vaccine. Looking at the study overall: Timing groups of about 4 and about 12 weeks for second doses were pooled. Study findings and constraints: Repertoire collection took place solely once the T cell response had peaked. Once two AZD1222 doses were given, Spike-specific TCR breadth and depth went up. There were mostly white British donors and more females than males, and clonal diversity was possibly underestimated.

Assay: immunoSEQ multiplex PCR; the TCRdb copy retains only in-frame clones and omits some. The sample lists 100,000 or so clones, over 75% occurring once. Comments on this clone: Its antigen is as yet unknown.

Germline-derived CDR1 and CDR2 are SGHNT and YYREEE (reference sequence). Trimming removed 4 bases from V and 1 base from J; junction bases left unmatched: 5. The CDR3 has 15 amino acids. This specimen consisted of peripheral blood, obtained on day 0 of AZD1222 vaccination. The chain carries TRBV5-4 and TRBJ2-5; TRBD2 matches at 9 bases. The sequence was collected from an adult in good health. The CDR3 region has the DNA TGTGCCAGCAGCCGGAGCGGGGGGCTCCAAGAGACCCAGTACTTC. Protein product: CASSRSGGLQETQYF. Drawing the rest from reference TRBV5-4 and TRBJ2-5, the complete variable domain is ETGVTQSPTHLIKTRGQQVTLRCSSQSGHNTVSWYQQALGQGPQFIFQYYREEENGRGNFPPRFSGLQFPNYSSELNVNALELDDSALYLCASSRSGGLQETQYFGPGTRLLVL.